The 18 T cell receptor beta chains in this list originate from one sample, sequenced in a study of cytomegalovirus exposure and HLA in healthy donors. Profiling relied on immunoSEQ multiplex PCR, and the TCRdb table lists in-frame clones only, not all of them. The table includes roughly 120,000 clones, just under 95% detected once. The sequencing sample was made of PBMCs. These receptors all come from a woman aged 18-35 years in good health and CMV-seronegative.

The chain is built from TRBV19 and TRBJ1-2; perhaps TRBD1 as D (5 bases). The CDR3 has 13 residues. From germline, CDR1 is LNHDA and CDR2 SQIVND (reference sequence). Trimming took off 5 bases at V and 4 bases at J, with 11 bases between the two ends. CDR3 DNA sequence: TGTGCCAGTAGTGACGCCCAGGGCTATGGCTACACCTTC. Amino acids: CASSDAQGYGYTF.

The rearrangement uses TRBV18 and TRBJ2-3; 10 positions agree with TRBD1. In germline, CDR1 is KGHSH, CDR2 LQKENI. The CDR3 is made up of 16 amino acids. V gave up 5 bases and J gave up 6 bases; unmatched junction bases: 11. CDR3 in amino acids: CASSNPGQGFFDTQYF. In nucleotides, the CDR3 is TGTGCCAGCTCAAACCCGGGACAGGGGTTTTTTGATACGCAGTATTTT.

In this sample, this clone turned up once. Written as DNA, the CDR3 is TGTGCCAGCAGCTTAGCCTGGTCCAGTAATGAAAAACTGTTTTTT. It codes for CASSLAWSSNEKLFF. This chain uses TRBV7-9 with TRBJ1-4; D remains unclear. The CDR3 consists of 15 residues. Between the trimmed V and J ends, which lost 0 bases and 4 bases, there was a span of 9 bases. Germline loops: CDR1 SEHNR, CDR2 FQNEAQ (reference sequence).

The DNA of the CDR3 is TGTGCCAGCCAACAAGGAGCGGGCTTATATAGCAATCAGCCCCAGCATTTT. Residues: CASQQGAGLYSNQPQHF. The chain uses TRBV7-9 and TRBJ1-5; D unclear. Germline CDR1 is SEHNR and CDR2 is FQNEAQ (reference sequence). Trimming pared 8 bases from V and 0 bases from J, leaving 20 bases between. CDR3 length: 17 amino acids.

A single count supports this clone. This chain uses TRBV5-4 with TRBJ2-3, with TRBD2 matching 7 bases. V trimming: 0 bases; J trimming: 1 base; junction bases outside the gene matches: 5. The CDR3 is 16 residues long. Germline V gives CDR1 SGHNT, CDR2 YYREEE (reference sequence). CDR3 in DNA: TGTGCCAGCAGCTTGGCCCCTAGCGGAGGCACAGATACGCAGTATTTT. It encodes CASSLAPSGGTDTQYF.

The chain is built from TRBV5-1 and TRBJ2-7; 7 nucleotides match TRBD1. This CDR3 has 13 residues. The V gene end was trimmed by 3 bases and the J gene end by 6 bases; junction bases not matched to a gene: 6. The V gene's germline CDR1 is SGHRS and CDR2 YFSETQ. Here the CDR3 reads CASSSSGGREQYF. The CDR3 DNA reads TGCGCCAGCAGCTCCTCAGGGGGTCGCGAGCAGTACTTC. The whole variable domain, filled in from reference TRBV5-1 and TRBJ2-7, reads KAGVTQTPRYLIKTRGQQVTLSCSPISGHRSVSWYQQTPGQGLQFLFEYFSETQRNKGNFPGRFSGRQFSNSRSEMNVSTLELGDSALYLCASSSSGGREQYFGPGTRLTVT.

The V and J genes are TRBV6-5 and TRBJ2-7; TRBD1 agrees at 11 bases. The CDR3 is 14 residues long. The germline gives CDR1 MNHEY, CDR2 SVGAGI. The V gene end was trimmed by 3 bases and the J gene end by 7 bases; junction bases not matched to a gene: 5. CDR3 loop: CASSYGQGAGEQYF. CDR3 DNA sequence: TGTGCCAGCAGTTATGGACAGGGGGCTGGAGAGCAGTACTTC.

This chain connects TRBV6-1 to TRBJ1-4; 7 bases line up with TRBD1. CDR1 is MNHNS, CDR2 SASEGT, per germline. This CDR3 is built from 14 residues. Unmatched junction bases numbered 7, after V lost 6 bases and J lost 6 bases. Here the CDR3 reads CASSSGQADEKLFF. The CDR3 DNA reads TGTGCCAGCAGCTCCGGACAGGCGGATGAAAAACTGTTTTTT.

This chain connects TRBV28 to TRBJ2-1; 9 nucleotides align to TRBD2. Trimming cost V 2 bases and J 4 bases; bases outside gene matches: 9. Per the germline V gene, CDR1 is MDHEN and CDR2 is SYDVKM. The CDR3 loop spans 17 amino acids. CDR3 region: CASSLVASGILYNEQFF. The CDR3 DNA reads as TGTGCCAGCAGTTTAGTAGCTAGCGGGATTCTGTACAATGAGCAGTTCTTC.

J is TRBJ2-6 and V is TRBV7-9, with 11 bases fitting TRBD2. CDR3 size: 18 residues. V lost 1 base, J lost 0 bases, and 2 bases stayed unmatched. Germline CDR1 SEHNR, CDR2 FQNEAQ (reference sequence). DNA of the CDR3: TGTGCCAGCAGCTTAGGACTAGCGGGGAGCTCTGGGGCCAACGTCCTGACTTTC. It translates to CASSLGLAGSSGANVLTF.

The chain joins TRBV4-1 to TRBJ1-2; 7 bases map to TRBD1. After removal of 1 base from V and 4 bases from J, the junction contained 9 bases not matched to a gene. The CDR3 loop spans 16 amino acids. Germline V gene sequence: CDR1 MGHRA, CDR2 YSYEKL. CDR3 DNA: TGCGCCAGCAGCCAAGGTGATGCCAGGGGGGTCTATGGCTACACCTTC. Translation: CASSQGDARGVYGYTF.

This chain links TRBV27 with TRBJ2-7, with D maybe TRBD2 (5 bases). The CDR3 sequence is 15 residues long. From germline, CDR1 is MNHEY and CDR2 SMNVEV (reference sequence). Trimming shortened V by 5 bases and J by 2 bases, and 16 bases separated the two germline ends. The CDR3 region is CASSLTGTRAYEQYF. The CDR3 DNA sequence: TGTGCCAGCAGTCTAACGGGTACGAGGGCCTACGAGCAGTACTTC.

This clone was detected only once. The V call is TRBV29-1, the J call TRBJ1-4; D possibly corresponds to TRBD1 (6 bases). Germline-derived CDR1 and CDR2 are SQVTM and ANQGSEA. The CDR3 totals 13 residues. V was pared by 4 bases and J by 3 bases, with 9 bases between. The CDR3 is CSVGGLSNEKLFF. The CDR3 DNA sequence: TGCAGCGTTGGGGGGCTGTCTAATGAAAAACTGTTTTTT.

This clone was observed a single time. The CDR3 bases are TGTGCCAGCAGTTCCTTAGGAGCGGGAGACGGGGAGGAGTTCTTC. Its translation: CASSSLGAGDGEEFF. This rearrangement joins TRBV27 to TRBJ2-1; 8 bases match TRBD2. Germline V gene data show CDR1 as MNHEY and CDR2 as SMNVEV (reference sequence). The junction had 16 bases not matched to a gene; V was cut back by 4 bases and J by 14 bases. The CDR3 runs 15 residues.

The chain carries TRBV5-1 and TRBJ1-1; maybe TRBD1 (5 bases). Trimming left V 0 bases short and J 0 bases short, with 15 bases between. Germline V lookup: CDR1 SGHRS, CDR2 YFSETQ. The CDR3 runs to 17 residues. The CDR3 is CASSLGTHAKLNTEAFF. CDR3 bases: TGCGCCAGCAGCTTGGGGACACACGCCAAACTGAACACTGAAGCTTTCTTT.

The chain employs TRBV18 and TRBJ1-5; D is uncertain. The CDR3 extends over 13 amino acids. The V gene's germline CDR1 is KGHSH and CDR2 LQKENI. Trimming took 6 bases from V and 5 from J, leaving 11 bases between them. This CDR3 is CASSPQEDQPQHF. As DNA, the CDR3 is TGTGCCAGCTCCCCTCAGGAGGATCAGCCCCAGCATTTT.

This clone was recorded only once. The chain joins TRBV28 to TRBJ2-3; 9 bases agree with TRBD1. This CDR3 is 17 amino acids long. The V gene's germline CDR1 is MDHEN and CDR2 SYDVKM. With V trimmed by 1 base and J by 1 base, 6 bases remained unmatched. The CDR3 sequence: CASSLLGGQGRTDTQYF. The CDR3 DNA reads TGTGCCAGCAGTTTATTGGGGGGACAGGGCCGCACAGATACGCAGTATTTT.

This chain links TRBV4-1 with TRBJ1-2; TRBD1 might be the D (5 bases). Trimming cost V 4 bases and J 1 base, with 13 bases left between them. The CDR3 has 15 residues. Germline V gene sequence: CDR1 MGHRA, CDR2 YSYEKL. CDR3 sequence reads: CASSLYETVNYGYTF. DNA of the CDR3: TGCGCCAGCAGCCTCTACGAGACAGTTAACTATGGCTACACCTTC.